The entry that follows covers one TCR beta chain sequence. Its antigen remains unknown. Primers for the PCR totalled 60 Vbeta and 13 Jbeta. This table comes from immunoSEQ multiplex PCR, and its TCRdb copy is limited to in-frame clones, with some not included. This table has over 150,000 clones, 80% to 85% appearing once. V lost 5 bases to trimming and J lost 3 bases, with 4 bases between them. Germline values: CDR1 MDHEN, CDR2 SYDVKM. The CDR3 runs to 12 residues. This specimen comes from a study of cytomegalovirus exposure and HLA in healthy donors. Study-wide results and limits: Segments of the TCR beta V type were, in most cases, productive about 87% or about 30% of the time in an earlier analysis. The sole available immune exposure information was CMV serostatus.

The sequenced sample was PBMCs. This receptor was taken from a woman aged 45-59 years in good health and CMV-seropositive. The chain carries TRBV28 and TRBJ2-2; no clear D gene. The CDR3 loop is CASSLDTGELFF. For the CDR3, the DNA is TGTGCCAGCAGTCTTGACACCGGGGAGCTGTTTTTT.